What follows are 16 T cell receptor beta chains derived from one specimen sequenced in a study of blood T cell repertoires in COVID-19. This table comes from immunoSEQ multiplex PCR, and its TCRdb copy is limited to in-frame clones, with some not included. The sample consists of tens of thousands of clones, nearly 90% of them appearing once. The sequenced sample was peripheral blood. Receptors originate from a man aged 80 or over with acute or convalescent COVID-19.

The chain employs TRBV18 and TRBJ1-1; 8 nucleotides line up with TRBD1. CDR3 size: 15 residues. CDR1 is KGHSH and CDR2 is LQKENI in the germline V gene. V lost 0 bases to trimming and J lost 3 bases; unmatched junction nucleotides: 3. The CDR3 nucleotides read TGTGCCAGCTCACCACCTCAGGGGGCTGACACTGAAGCTTTCTTT. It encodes CASSPPQGADTEAFF.

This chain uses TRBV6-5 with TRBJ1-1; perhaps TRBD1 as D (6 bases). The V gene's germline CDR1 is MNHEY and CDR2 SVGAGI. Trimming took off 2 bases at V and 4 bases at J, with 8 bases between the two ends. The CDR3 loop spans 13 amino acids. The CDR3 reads CASSYGGATEAFF. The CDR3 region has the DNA TGTGCCAGCAGTTACGGGGGGGCCACTGAAGCTTTCTTT.

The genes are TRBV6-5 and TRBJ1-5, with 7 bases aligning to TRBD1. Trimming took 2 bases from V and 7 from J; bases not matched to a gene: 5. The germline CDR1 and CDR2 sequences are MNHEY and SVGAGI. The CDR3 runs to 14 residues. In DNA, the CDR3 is TGTGCCAGCAGTTACGGAGGGGGCGGACAGCCCCAGCATTTT. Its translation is CASSYGGGGQPQHF.

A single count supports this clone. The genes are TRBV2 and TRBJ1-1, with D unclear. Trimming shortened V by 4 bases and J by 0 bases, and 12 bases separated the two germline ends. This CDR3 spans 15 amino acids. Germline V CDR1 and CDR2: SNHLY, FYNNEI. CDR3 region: CASSVVGSMNTEAFF. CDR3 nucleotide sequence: TGTGCCAGCAGTGTGGTCGGGAGTATGAACACTGAAGCTTTCTTT.

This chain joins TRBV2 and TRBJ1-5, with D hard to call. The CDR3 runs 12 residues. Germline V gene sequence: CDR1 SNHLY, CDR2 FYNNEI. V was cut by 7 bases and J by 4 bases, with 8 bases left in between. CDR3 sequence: CASKQPNQPQHF. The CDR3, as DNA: TGTGCCAGCAAACAGCCTAATCAGCCCCAGCATTTT.

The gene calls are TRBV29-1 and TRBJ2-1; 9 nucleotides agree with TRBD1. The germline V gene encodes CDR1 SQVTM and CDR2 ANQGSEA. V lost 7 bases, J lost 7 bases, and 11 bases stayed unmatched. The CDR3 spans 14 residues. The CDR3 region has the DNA TGCAGCGGATGGGCCGGGACAGGGAGAAATGAGCAGTTCTTC. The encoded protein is CSGWAGTGRNEQFF.

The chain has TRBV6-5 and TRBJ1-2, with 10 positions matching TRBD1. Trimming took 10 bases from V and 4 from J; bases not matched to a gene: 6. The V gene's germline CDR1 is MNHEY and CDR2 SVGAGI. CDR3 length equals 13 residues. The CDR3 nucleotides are TGTGCCACCCGGACAGGGGGAATCTATGGCTACACCTTC. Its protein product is CATRTGGIYGYTF.

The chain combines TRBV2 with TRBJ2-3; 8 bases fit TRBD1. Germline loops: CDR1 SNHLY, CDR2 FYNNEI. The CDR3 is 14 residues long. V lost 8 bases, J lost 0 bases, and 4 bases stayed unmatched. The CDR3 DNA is TGTGCCAGCTCCGGACAGGGTAGCACAGATACGCAGTATTTT. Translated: CASSGQGSTDTQYF. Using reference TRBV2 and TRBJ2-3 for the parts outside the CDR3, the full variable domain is EPEVTQTPSHQVTQMGQEVILRCVPISNHLYFYWYRQILGQKVEFLVSFYNNEISEKSEIFDDQFSVERPDGSNFTLKIRSTKLEDSAMYFCASSGQGSTDTQYFGPGTRLTVL.

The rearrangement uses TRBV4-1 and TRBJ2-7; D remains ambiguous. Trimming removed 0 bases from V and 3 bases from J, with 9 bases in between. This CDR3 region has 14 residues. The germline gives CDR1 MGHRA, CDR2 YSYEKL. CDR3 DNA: TGCGCCAGCAGCCAAGATGCAGGAAACTACGAGCAGTACTTC. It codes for CASSQDAGNYEQYF.

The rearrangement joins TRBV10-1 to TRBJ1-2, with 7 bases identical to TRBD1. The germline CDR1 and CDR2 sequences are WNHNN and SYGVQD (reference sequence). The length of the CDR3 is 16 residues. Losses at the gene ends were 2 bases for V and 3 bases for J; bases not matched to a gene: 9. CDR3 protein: CASSEPDRPRYYGYTF. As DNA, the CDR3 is TGCGCCAGCAGTGAGCCGGACAGGCCGCGATACTATGGCTACACCTTC.

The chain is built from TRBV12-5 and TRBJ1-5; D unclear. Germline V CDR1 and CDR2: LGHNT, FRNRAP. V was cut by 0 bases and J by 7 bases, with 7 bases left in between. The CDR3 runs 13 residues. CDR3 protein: CASGLVGSQPQHF. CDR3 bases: TGTGCTAGTGGTTTGGTTGGTAGCCAGCCCCAGCATTTT.

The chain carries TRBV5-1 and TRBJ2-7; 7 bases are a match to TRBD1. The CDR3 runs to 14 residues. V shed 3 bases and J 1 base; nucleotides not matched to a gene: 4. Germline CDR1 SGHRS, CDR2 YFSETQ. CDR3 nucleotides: TGCGCCAGCAGCTGGAAGGACAGGTCCTACGAGCAGTACTTC. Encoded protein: CASSWKDRSYEQYF.

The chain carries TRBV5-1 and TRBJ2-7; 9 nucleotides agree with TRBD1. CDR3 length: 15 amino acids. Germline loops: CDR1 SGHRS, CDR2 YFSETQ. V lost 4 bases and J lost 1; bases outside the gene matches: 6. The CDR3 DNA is TGCGCCAGCAGCGGAGGGGGGACAGGGTCCTACGAGCAGTACTTC. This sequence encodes CASSGGGTGSYEQYF.

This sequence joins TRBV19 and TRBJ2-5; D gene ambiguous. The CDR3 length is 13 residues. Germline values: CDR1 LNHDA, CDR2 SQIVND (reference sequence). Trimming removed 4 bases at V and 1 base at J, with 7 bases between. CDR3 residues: CASSTDIQETQYF. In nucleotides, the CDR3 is TGTGCCAGTAGTACCGACATCCAAGAGACCCAGTACTTC.

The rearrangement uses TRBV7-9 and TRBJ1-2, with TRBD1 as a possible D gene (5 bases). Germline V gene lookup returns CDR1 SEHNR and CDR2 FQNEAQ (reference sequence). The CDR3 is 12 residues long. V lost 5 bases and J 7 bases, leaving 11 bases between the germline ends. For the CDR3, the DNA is TGTGCCAGCAGCCCACAGACAGCTGGCTACACCTTC. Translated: CASSPQTAGYTF. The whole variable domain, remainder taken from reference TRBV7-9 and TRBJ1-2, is DTGVSQNPRHKITKRGQNVTFRCDPISEHNRLYWYRQTLGQGPEFLTYFQNEAQLEKSRLLSDRFSAERPKGSFSTLEIQRTEQGDSAMYLCASSPQTAGYTFGSGTRLTVV.

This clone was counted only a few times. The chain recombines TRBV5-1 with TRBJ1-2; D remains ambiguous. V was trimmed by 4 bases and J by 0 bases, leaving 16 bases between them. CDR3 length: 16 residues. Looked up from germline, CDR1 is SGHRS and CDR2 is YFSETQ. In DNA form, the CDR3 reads TGCGCCAGCAGCCCTACGGGAGCGGATACTAACTATGGCTACACCTTC. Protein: CASSPTGADTNYGYTF.